This TCR beta chain is from a study of T cells in localized non-small cell lung cancer. Data came from immunoSEQ multiplex PCR; TCRdb stores just in-frame clones and leaves some out. The table lists around 20,000 clones, about 90% of them singletons. The V end was cut by 0 bases, the J end by 2 bases, with 9 bases between. Germline lookup yields CDR1 SGHRS and CDR2 YFSETQ. The CDR3 spans 14 residues. This clone was seen only a few times. The sequencing used peripheral blood, collected before any cancer treatment. This TCR derives from a woman between 35 and 75 years old with stage I lung adenocarcinoma. The chain couples TRBV5-1 to TRBJ2-7; D is possibly TRBD2 (5 bases). The CDR3 region has the DNA TGCGCCAGCAGCTTGGGACTACCAGCCTACGAGCAGTACTTC. The encoded protein is CASSLGLPAYEQYF.